This TCR beta chain was captured in a study of T cell repertoires in cytomegalovirus infection. Across the whole study: Signatures in public TCR beta sequences pointed to both CMV infection and matching HLA type.

Whole-study findings and limits: Ex vivo responses were dominated by HLA-C-restricted CMV-specific TCR beta clonotypes. CMV carriers having the relevant HLA were flagged by cumulative public TCR beta family frequency.

With 2 bases removed from V and 2 bases from J, the gap between germline ends came to 13 bases. The CDR3 sequence is 16 residues long. The V gene's germline CDR1 is MDHEN and CDR2 SYDVKM. TCRdb re-analysed the reads in MiXCR, keeping a single row per CDR3 protein. This table holds about 230,000 distinct CDR3 sequences, 22% found once. This clonotype was detected only once. Its antigen is unidentified. The TCR originated in a human donor in good health (CMV status not recorded). Some clones in this sample may be carry-over from other donors' samples. The chain carries TRBV28 and TRBJ2-1; D is uncertain. Sequencing was performed on CD8+ T cells from PBMCs. CDR3 coding DNA: TGTGCCAGCAGTTTAACTACTACAACCCCCTACAATGAGCAGTTCTTC. Amino acid sequence: CASSLTTTTPYNEQFF. The whole variable domain, remainder taken from reference TRBV28 and TRBJ2-1, is DVKVTQSSRYLVKRTGEKVFLECVQDMDHENMFWYRQDPGLGLRLIYFSYDVKMKEKGDIPEGYSVSREKKERFSLILESASTNQTSMYLCASSLTTTTPYNEQFFGPGTRLTVL.